Sequencing of this T cell receptor beta chain was carried out in a study of T cells in Graves' hyperthyroidism and ophthalmopathy. The diagnoses drew upon clinical symptoms, serum thyroxine and TRAb, thyroid ultrasound and orbital computed tomography. Amplified regions were TCR beta CDR3 sequences from RNA transcripts. TCR CDR3 underwent first-round RT-PCR with the HTBI primer set. TCRdb redid the calling of the multiplex PCR reads with MiXCR, one entry per CDR3 protein. The profile shows around 700,000 distinct CDR3 sequences, just over 35% of them singletons. Points from the study as a whole: Most expanded thyroid clonotypes above 0.001 recurred in blood.

Concerning this clonotype: Its antigen is as yet unknown.

CDR1 and CDR2 from the germline V gene are SGHTA and FQGNSA. The CDR3 totals 15 residues. V gave up 4 bases and J gave up 6 bases, with 19 bases separating them. Sequencing input: blood. The chain couples TRBV7-2 to TRBJ2-7; D may be TRBD1 (6 bases). The TCR originated in a woman in her 40s with Graves' hyperthyroidism. CDR3 region: CASSSHRDLISEQYF. CDR3 nucleotides: TGTGCCAGCAGCTCTCACAGGGATTTAATAAGCGAGCAGTACTTC.